This T cell receptor (beta chain) was recovered during a study of T cells in tuberculosis. Study details: This South African cohort compared adolescents with or without latent tuberculosis against adults with active tuberculosis.

As to this clone: Its antigen is as yet unknown.

The study's findings and limits: Active tuberculosis TCR-alpha repertoires lay closer to GMM-specific TCRs than IGRA-negative controls, suggesting clonal expansion. Smaller alpha distances in active tuberculosis partly reflected shorter CDR3-alpha lengths.

The assay was immunoSEQ multiplex PCR, and TCRdb's table has in-frame clones only and misses some. The sample has about 20,000 clones, over 75% seen once. Adolescents were screened for latent TB by skin test and IGRA. V lost 7 bases, J lost 6 bases, and 7 bases stayed unmatched. The V gene's germline CDR1 is LGHNT and CDR2 FRNRAP. This CDR3 has 14 residues. The genes are TRBV12-5 and TRBJ2-3, with 10 bases aligning to TRBD1. The TCR was taken from a donor aged 5-35 years with latent tuberculosis or without tuberculosis infection. Sequencing was performed on PBMCs. The chain's CDR3 is CASAPGQGFDTQYF. CDR3 DNA sequence: TGTGCTAGTGCCCCGGGACAGGGGTTCGATACGCAGTATTTT.